Given below is one TCR beta chain in context. Its target is not known. Germline V gene sequence: CDR1 LNHNV, CDR2 YYDKDF (reference sequence). The V gene lost 5 bases and the J gene lost 1 base, with 11 bases spanning the gap. The CDR3 spans 14 residues. This sample is drawn from a study of cytomegalovirus exposure and HLA in healthy donors. Study at large: The use of the same platform for the roughly 130 validation repertoires and the 600 to 800 first-cohort repertoires was reported by a later analysis. Study results and caveats: Cytomegalovirus association was listed for around 180 TCR beta chains. Using the classifier, cytomegalovirus status was reportedly diagnosed with high specificity and sensitivity.

The table came from immunoSEQ multiplex PCR; TCRdb's copy has only in-frame clones and leaves some out. The table shows about 98,000 clones, with around 88% occurring only once. Sequencing used PBMCs. The TCR was taken from a woman between 25 and 40 years old in good health and CMV-seronegative. V is TRBV15 and J is TRBJ1-1, with D maybe TRBD1 (5 bases). The CDR3 DNA reads TGTGCCACCAGCGGGGCGCACAGGAACACTGAAGCTTTCTTT. This codes for CATSGAHRNTEAFF.